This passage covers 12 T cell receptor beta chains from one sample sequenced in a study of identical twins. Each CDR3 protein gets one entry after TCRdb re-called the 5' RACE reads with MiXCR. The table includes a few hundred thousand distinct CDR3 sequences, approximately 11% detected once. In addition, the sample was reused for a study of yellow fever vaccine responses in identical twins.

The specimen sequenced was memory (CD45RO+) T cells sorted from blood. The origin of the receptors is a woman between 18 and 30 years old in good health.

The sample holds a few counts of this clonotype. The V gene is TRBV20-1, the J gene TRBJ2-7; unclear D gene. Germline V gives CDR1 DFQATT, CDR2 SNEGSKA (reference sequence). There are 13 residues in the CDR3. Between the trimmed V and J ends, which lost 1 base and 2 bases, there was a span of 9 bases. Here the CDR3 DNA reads TGCAGTGCTAGAGGGAGTTCCCCCTACGAGCAGTACTTC. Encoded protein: CSARGSSPYEQYF.

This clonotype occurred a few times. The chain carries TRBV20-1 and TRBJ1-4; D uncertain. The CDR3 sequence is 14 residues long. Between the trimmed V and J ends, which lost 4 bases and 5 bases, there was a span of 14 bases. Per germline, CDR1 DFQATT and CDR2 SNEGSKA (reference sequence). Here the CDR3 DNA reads TGCAGTGCTATGTATGCAGGAGAGAATGAAAAACTGTTTTTT. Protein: CSAMYAGENEKLFF.

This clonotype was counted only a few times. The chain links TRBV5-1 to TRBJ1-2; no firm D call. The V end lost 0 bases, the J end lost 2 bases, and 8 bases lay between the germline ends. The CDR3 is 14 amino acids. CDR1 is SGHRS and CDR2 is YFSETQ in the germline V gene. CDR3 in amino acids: CASSLVPENYGYTF. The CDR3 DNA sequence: TGCGCCAGCAGCTTGGTCCCAGAAAACTATGGCTACACCTTC.

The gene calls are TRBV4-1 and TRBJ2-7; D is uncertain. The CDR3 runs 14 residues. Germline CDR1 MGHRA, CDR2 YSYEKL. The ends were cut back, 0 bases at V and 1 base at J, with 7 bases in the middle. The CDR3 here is CASSQDVSSYEQYF. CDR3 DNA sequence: TGCGCCAGCAGCCAAGATGTCAGTTCCTACGAGCAGTACTTC.

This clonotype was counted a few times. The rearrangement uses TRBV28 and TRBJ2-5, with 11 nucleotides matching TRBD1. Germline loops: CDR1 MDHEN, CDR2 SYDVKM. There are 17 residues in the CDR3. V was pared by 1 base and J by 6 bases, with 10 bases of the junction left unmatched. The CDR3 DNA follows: TGTGCCAGCAGTTTATACGGACAGGGGGCCTCGCGGAAGACCCAGTACTTC. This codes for CASSLYGQGASRKTQYF.

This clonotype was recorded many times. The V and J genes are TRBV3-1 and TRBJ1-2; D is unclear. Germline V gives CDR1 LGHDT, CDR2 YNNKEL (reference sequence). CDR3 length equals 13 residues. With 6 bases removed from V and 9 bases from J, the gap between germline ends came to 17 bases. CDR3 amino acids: CASSTGPRDSYTF. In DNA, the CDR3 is TGTGCCAGCAGTACCGGACCGAGGGATAGCTACACCTTC.

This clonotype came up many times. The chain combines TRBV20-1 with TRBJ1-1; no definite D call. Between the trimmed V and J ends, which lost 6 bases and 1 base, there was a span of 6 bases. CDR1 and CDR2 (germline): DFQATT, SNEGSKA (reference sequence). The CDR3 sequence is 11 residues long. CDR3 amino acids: CSARRNTEAFF. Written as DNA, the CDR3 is TGCAGTGCACGGAGGAACACTGAAGCTTTCTTT.

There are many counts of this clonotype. This CDR3 is CSVGTGGTGELFF. The DNA for the CDR3 is TGCAGCGTCGGGACAGGGGGCACCGGGGAGCTGTTTTTT. The chain recombines TRBV29-1 with TRBJ2-2, with 11 bases fitting TRBD1. From germline, CDR1 is SQVTM and CDR2 ANQGSEA. This CDR3 spans 13 amino acids. The V segment lost 6 bases and the J segment 4 bases; nucleotides outside the gene matches: 1.

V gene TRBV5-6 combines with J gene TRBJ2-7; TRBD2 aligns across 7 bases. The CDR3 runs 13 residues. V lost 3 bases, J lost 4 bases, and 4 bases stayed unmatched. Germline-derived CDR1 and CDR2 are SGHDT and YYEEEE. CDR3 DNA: TGTGCCAGCAGCTATACCGGGAGGTACGAGCAGTACTTC. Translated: CASSYTGRYEQYF.

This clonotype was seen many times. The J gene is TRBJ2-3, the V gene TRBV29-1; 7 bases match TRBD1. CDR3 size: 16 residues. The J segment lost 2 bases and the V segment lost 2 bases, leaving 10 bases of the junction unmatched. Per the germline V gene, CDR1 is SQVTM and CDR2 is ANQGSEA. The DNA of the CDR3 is TGCAGCGTTGAAAATCCCCTACAGGGGCCCACAGATACGCAGTATTTT. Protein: CSVENPLQGPTDTQYF.

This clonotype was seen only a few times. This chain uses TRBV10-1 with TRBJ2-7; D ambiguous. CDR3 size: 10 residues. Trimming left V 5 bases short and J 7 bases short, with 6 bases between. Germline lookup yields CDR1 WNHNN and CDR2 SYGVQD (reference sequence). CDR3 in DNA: TGCGCCAGCAGTATCACAGAGCAGTACTTC. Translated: CASSITEQYF.

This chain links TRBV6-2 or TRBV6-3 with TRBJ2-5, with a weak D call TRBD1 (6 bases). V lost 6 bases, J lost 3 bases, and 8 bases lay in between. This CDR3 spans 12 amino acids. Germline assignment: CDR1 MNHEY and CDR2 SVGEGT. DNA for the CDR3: TGTGCCAGCAGGGACAGCAAAGAGACCCAGTACTTC. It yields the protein CASRDSKETQYF.